A single sample gave rise to the 5 T cell receptor beta chains below, sequenced in a study of monozygotic twins with inflammatory bowel disease. Each CDR3 protein gets one entry in TCRdb, which reprocessed the 5' RACE reads and gives no DNA. The specimen's table records 330,000 or so distinct CDR3 sequences. The sample consisted of blood. These receptors all come from a human donor with ulcerative colitis or Crohn's disease, or a healthy co-twin of an affected twin (not recorded which).

The chain combines TRBV20-1 with TRBJ2-1; absent DNA, TCRdb's TRBD1 call cannot be checked. Per germline, CDR1 DFQATT and CDR2 SNEGSKA (reference sequence). CDR3 length: 15 residues. CDR3 protein: CSASSDRLSHNEQFF.

The chain carries TRBV5-1 and TRBJ2-3; TCRdb indicates TRBD1, and absent DNA this call remains unverified. Germline CDR1 and CDR2: SGHRS and YFSETQ. The CDR3 runs 15 residues. The CDR3 is CASSLGGSRTDTQYF.

V gene TRBV19 combines with J gene TRBJ1-5; the TCRdb call, TRBD1, lacks DNA for checking. This CDR3 has 15 residues. Germline V CDR1 and CDR2: LNHDA, SQIVND (reference sequence). This CDR3 reads CASTLTGQGNQPQHF. The whole variable domain, filled in from reference TRBV19 and TRBJ1-5, reads DGGITQSPKYLFRKEGQNVTLSCEQNLNHDAMYWYRQDPGQGLRLIYYSQIVNDFQKGDIAEGYSVSREKKESFPLTVTSAQKNPTAFYLCASTLTGQGNQPQHFGDGTRLSIL.

This sequence joins TRBV12-3 or TRBV12-4 and TRBJ1-2. CDR3 length: 13 amino acids. The CDR3 reads CASSLGVNYGYTF.

V usage is TRBV3-1 and J usage is TRBJ1-3. The CDR3 is made up of 15 amino acids. Per germline, CDR1 LGHDT and CDR2 YNNKEL (reference sequence). CDR3 loop: CASSQQVNSGNTIYF.